This TCR beta chain was documented in a study of T cells in Graves' hyperthyroidism and ophthalmopathy (dated by TCRdb to the late 2010s). Concerning the study at large: Peripheral blood was sampled at the time of initial diagnosis, prior to any treatment. TCR V-J signatures able to tell the groups apart were searched for in a discovery cohort of approximately 95 patients, of whom roughly 42 had Graves' ophthalmopathy and roughly 59 had stable Graves' hyperthyroidism. Prospective prediction of ophthalmopathy was tested in an independent validation cohort of 18 to 20 hyperthyroidism patients and some 17 patients who later progressed to ophthalmopathy. For training and testing, the roughly 100 patients in the discovery cohort were randomly divided in a 7:3 ratio. Thyroid tissue and blood T-cell repertoires from about six Graves' hyperthyroidism patients were also compared in the study. After blood sampling, hyperthyroidism patients were treated with methimazole at a starting dose of 30 mg daily, and ophthalmopathy patients were treated with high-dose intravenous methylprednisolone. The paper describes TCR Vbeta CDR3 sequencing of fewer than 150 peripheral blood samples, made up of about 40 ophthalmopathy patients, more than 70 hyperthyroidism patients and 17 progressor patients. What the work shows at the level of the full study, not this receptor alone: Sample size was not statistically predetermined, and investigators were not blinded to group allocation. Blood samples also contained most of the expanded thyroid clonotypes (frequency above 0.001), which suggests that blood repertoires may reflect thyroid immune responses. In validation, progression to ophthalmopathy was predicted by the model with around 71% sensitivity and around 75% specificity, a median of approximately 6.5 months before onset. In cross-validation, a model built on a 13 V-J signature told ophthalmopathy apart from stable hyperthyroidism with 87.88% sensitivity and about 81% specificity, and in testing the same model reached 80%/75%.

This clonotype was recorded at least ten times. The target of this receptor is not known. Base qualities were left out, and no much larger clone turns up one base away. In the ophthalmopathy patients, disease was moderately to severely active, with a Clinical Activity Score of 3 or more, a NOSPECS grade of 4 or more, and a duration of less than 3 months. Patients with uncontrolled infections, other autoimmune diseases, pregnancy or lactation were excluded. Diagnoses relied on clinical symptoms, serum thyroxine and TRAb, thyroid ultrasound and orbital computed tomography. PBMCs were separated from roughly 9.3 ml of fresh peripheral blood using Ficoll-Paque density gradient centrifugation. Total RNA was extracted with Trizol reagent, and quality was checked on an Agilent 2100 Bioanalyzer. TCR beta CDR3 regions were amplified from RNA transcripts. For the first round of RT-PCR on the TCR CDR3, the HTBI primer set was used together with the Qiagen OneStep RT-PCR kit. The libraries were constructed in a second round of multiplex PCR and then size-selected and purified. The libraries were sequenced on an Illumina HiSeq2000 using paired-end 100 bp reads. The paper's processing steps were these. SOAPnuke was used to process the raw data, with reads discarded if the reads contained adapters or uncalled bases, had a mean Phred below 15, or lacked an exact constant-primer or identifier match. High-quality paired reads were merged using COPE v1.2.5, and each unique nucleotide sequence was defined as a clonotype. MiTCR v1.1 was used to align the clonotypes against IMGT TRBV, TRBD and TRBJ reference segments. The analysis was restricted to V-J combinations with a frequency above 0.0001, which together covered 98% to 99.2% of the repertoires. The TCS score was defined as F50 (clonal expansion) divided by E x V (chaos), with BLOSUM62-based TCRdist calculated between CDR3 peptides within each V-J. Welch's t-statistics and random forest reduced 514 V-J features to roughly 13, which were used in a naive Bayes classifier (R e1071). The public sequencing data were trimmed at Q25 with fastp and processed into clonotypes with MiXCR by TCRdb, which kept only in-frame beta chains. CDR3 protein duplicates are merged, each entry listing the most common genes and DNA. The V and J calls and clone size are TCRdb's, not the authors'. For this sample the table gives about 290,000 distinct CDR3 sequences, of which around a fifth were detected only once. The ten largest clonotypes hold under 40% of the sample.

The CDR3 covers 12 residues, taking in both the cysteine and the phenylalanine. CDR3 DNA only is kept here, 36 bases in frame from base 1. As encoded in the germline V gene (reference sequence), CDR1 is LGHDT while CDR2 is YNNKEL. V and J are truncated by 3 bases and 0 bases respectively, leaving an intervening sequence of 0 bases. The sequenced material came from blood. This sequence uses TRBV3-1 and TRBJ1-3; the D gene cannot be resolved reliably. The source of this sequence is a man aged 50-59 years with Graves' ophthalmopathy. The DNA is TGTGCCAGCAGCCACTCTGGAAACACCATATATTTT. Translated, this is CASSHSGNTIYF.